The rows below give T cell receptor beta chains drawn from one sample of a study of shared clonotypes between healthy human individuals. This table comes from immunoSEQ multiplex PCR, and its TCRdb copy is limited to in-frame clones, with some not included. The sample has some 1.1 million clones, about 72% seen once. Sequencing was done on a sample of memory CD4+ T cells from PBMCs. The receptor source for this set is a man between 18 and 29 years old in good health. Some clones in this sample may be carry-over from other donors' samples. CDR3s include the opening cysteine and the closing phenylalanine or tryptophan. Each record gives: D gene, clone size, V gene, J gene, CDR3 protein, CDR3 DNA. D genes are given only for firm matches. Some rows mark clone size as missing; the rest say once, few, many or name a class of expanded clone.

NA	NA	TRBV7-9	TRBJ1-4	CASSPNPGSEGEKLFF	TGTGCCAGCAGCCCTAACCCAGGTTCTGAGGGAGAAAAACTGTTTTTT
TRBD1	NA	TRBV29-1	TRBJ2-7	CSVDGGAGGLYEQYF	TGCAGCGTTGACGGAGGGGCAGGGGGCCTCTACGAGCAGTACTTC
NA	NA	TRBV7-6	TRBJ2-3	CASSLVGTAADTQYF	TGTGCCAGCAGCTTAGTCGGGACCGCCGCAGATACGCAGTATTTT
NA	NA	TRBV5-1	TRBJ2-1	CASSLAVGSYNEQFF	TGCGCCAGCAGCTTGGCCGTCGGGTCCTACAATGAGCAGTTCTTC
NA	NA	TRBV7-7	TRBJ2-5	CASSLSGTLETQYF	TGTGCCAGCAGCTTATCAGGGACGTTGGAGACCCAGTACTTC
TRBD1	NA	TRBV19	TRBJ1-5	CASSNFRTGGNQPQHF	TGTGCCAGTAGTAACTTTAGGACAGGGGGCAATCAGCCCCAGCATTTT
TRBD1	NA	TRBV10-3	TRBJ1-2	CAIRPTGGLGYTF	TGTGCCATCAGGCCGACAGGGGGCCTTGGCTACACCTTC
NA	many	TRBV15	TRBJ1-1	CATSRGTDSVAFF	TGTGCCACCAGCAGAGGGACAGATTCGGTAGCTTTCTTT
NA	NA	TRBV5-1	TRBJ2-7	CASSLEQRYEQYF	TGCGCCAGCAGCTTGGAACAGCGTTACGAGCAGTACTTC
NA	few	TRBV25-1	TRBJ2-2	CASVGISNTGELFF	TGTGCCAGCGTAGGGATCTCGAACACCGGGGAGCTGTTTTTT
NA	NA	TRBV6-5	TRBJ2-1	CASSLNRLLMDEQFF	TGTGCCAGCAGTTTGAACAGGCTTTTGATGGATGAGCAGTTCTTC
NA	NA	TRBV30	TRBJ2-7	CAWETGTYEQYF	TGTGCCTGGGAGACAGGAACCTACGAGCAGTACTTC
TRBD1	NA	TRBV5-1	TRBJ1-4	CASSLVRQGNPTNEKLFF	TGCGCCAGCAGCTTGGTTCGACAGGGCAACCCAACTAATGAAAAACTGTTTTTT
NA	NA	TRBV4-1	TRBJ2-2	CASSQINLHGGELFF	TGCGCCAGCAGCCAAATCAATCTACACGGCGGGGAGCTGTTTTTT
NA	NA	TRBV10-3	TRBJ1-2	CAISERGDDYGYTF	TGTGCCATCAGTGAACGAGGCGACGACTATGGCTACACCTTC
TRBD2	NA	TRBV30	TRBJ2-3	CAWSVPPSGRGTDTQYF	TGTGCCTGGAGTGTACCCCCTAGCGGGAGGGGCACAGATACGCAGTATTTT
TRBD1	NA	TRBV7-2	TRBJ1-1	CASSPGTDMNTEAFF	TGTGCCAGCAGCCCGGGGACAGACATGAACACTGAAGCTTTCTTT
TRBD2	NA	TRBV10-3	TRBJ2-7	CAINPGGSYEQYF	TGTGCCATCAATCCTGGCGGGAGTTACGAGCAGTACTTC
NA	NA	TRBV2	TRBJ2-7	CASSYSRTVSYEQYF	TGTGCCAGCAGCTATAGCCGAACCGTTTCCTACGAGCAGTACTTC
NA	NA	TRBV7-2	TRBJ1-1	CASRPDLVNTEAFF	TGTGCCAGCAGACCGGATCTGGTGAACACTGAAGCTTTCTTT
NA	NA	TRBV6-5	TRBJ2-7	CASSYSAVNSYEQYF	TGTGCCAGCAGTTACTCGGCGGTGAACTCCTACGAGCAGTACTTC
NA	NA	TRBV28	TRBJ1-4	CASSLGRDEKLFF	TGTGCCAGCAGTTTGGGCCGAGATGAAAAACTGTTTTTT
NA	NA	TRBV21-1	TRBJ2-7	CASSQGETSGSPEQYF	TGTGCCAGCAGCCAAGGGGAGACTAGCGGGAGTCCCGAGCAGTACTTC
NA	once	TRBV6-6	TRBJ1-2	CASTGSNYGYTF	TGTGCCAGCACAGGGTCGAACTATGGCTACACCTTC
TRBD1	NA	TRBV10-3	TRBJ1-2	CAISIQGVQGYTF	TGTGCCATCAGCATACAGGGGGTGCAGGGCTACACCTTC
TRBD2	NA	TRBV7-9	TRBJ2-6	CASSPTSGTYSGANVLTF	TGTGCCAGCAGCCCGACTAGCGGTACCTACTCTGGGGCCAACGTCCTGACTTTC
NA	once	TRBV2	TRBJ2-1	CASTSAGTYNEQFF	TGTGCCAGCACTTCAGCTGGAACCTACAATGAGCAGTTCTTC
NA	NA	TRBV6-1	TRBJ1-5	CASVFLDNQPQHF	TGTGCCAGCGTATTCTTAGACAATCAGCCCCAGCATTTT
TRBD2	few	TRBV27	TRBJ2-7	CASSHLVGGISYEQYF	TGTGCCAGCAGCCACCTAGTCGGGGGGATCTCCTACGAGCAGTACTTC
NA	NA	TRBV28	TRBJ2-5	CASRIFEEATQYF	TGTGCCAGCAGAATATTCGAGGAAGCGACCCAGTACTTC
NA	NA	TRBV29-1	TRBJ2-6	CSVGHDVLTF	TGCAGCGTGGGGCACGACGTCCTGACTTTC
NA	NA	TRBV4-2	TRBJ2-7	CASSQVGGSYEQYF	TGTGCCAGCAGCCAAGTCGGGGGCTCCTACGAGCAGTACTTC
TRBD1	NA	TRBV7-8	TRBJ2-7	CASSTQIGTGIAHEQYF	TGTGCCAGCAGCACACAAATCGGGACAGGTATCGCCCACGAGCAGTACTTC
NA	NA	TRBV10-2	TRBJ1-5	CASSEINSNQPQHF	TGCGCCAGCAGTGAGATCAATAGCAATCAGCCCCAGCATTTT
NA	NA	TRBV28	TRBJ2-7	CASRPVGDGYEQYF	TGTGCCAGCAGGCCCGTGGGGGACGGTTACGAGCAGTACTTC
NA	few	TRBV7-9	TRBJ2-6	CASSRQEPGANVLTF	TGTGCCAGCAGCCGACAGGAACCTGGGGCCAACGTCCTGACTTTC
NA	few	TRBV18	TRBJ1-5	CASSRSQGNSNQPQHF	TGTGCCAGCTCACGCTCACAGGGAAATAGCAATCAGCCCCAGCATTTT
NA	once	TRBV7-2	TRBJ2-3	CASSQSAATDTQYF	TGTGCCAGCAGCCAATCCGCGGCTACAGATACGCAGTATTTT
NA	NA	TRBV7-2	TRBJ1-4	CASSPRGTNEKLFF	TGTGCCAGCAGCCCGAGGGGGACTAATGAAAAACTGTTTTTT
NA	NA	TRBV6-4	TRBJ1-1	CASSVREHTEAFF	TGTGCCAGCAGTGTCCGGGAGCACACTGAAGCTTTCTTT
TRBD1	NA	TRBV5-1	TRBJ2-7	CASSYRQGPNYEQYF	TGCGCCAGCAGCTACCGACAGGGCCCAAATTACGAGCAGTACTTC
NA	NA	TRBV18	TRBJ2-7	CASSPRGQGGAYEQYF	TGTGCCAGCTCACCAAGGGGGCAGGGAGGGGCCTACGAGCAGTACTTC
NA	NA	TRBV7-8	TRBJ1-2	CASSQGPLGGGYTF	TGTGCCAGCAGCCAAGGACCCCTTGGTGGGGGCTACACCTTC
NA	NA	TRBV7-9	TRBJ2-5	CASSLVHGVQETQYF	TGTGCCAGCAGCTTAGTTCACGGGGTACAAGAGACCCAGTACTTC
NA	few	TRBV7-2	TRBJ1-2	CASSPMWQGSGYTF	TGTGCCAGCAGCCCCATGTGGCAGGGGAGCGGCTACACCTTC
TRBD1	once	TRBV5-1	TRBJ2-7	CASSPTGTGSHEQYF	TGCGCCAGCAGCCCCACCGGGACAGGCTCCCACGAGCAGTACTTC
NA	NA	TRBV27	TRBJ1-2	CASSSAGTLESDYTF	TGTGCCAGCAGTTCCGCCGGGACACTTGAATCTGACTACACCTTC
TRBD2	NA	TRBV4-2	TRBJ2-2	CASSQESQRESPGELFF	TGTGCCAGCAGCCAAGAAAGCCAGCGGGAGTCTCCCGGGGAGCTGTTTTTT
NA	NA	TRBV5-4	TRBJ1-1	CASSPQRAGRNTEAFF	TGTGCCAGCAGCCCCCAAAGGGCAGGGAGAAACACTGAAGCTTTCTTT
NA	NA	TRBV28	TRBJ1-2	CASSPKWGGGTNYGYTF	TGTGCCAGCAGCCCGAAATGGGGGGGAGGTACTAACTATGGCTACACCTTC
NA	NA	TRBV7-3	TRBJ1-1	CASSSQGGENTEAFF	TGTGCCAGCAGCAGCCAGGGCGGGGAGAACACTGAAGCTTTCTTT